These 11 T cell receptor beta chains share one sample of origin, sequenced in a study of human T cells and chemical hapten exposure. Unfractionated whole blood yielded total RNA. TCRdb itself ran the 5' RACE reads through MiXCR, one entry per CDR3 protein. The sample holds over 95,000 distinct CDR3 sequences, 15% to 20% seen once. The origin of the receptors is a human donor in good health.

V gene TRBV29-1 combines with J gene TRBJ1-1; tentatively, D is TRBD1 (5 bases). Germline CDR1 is SQVTM and CDR2 is ANQGSEA. CDR3 length: 13 amino acids. Trimming cost V 0 bases and J 3 bases, with 8 bases left between them. CDR3 protein: CSVEDGAHTEAFF. The CDR3 bases are TGCAGCGTTGAAGATGGGGCCCACACTGAAGCTTTCTTT.

The chain carries TRBV2 and TRBJ2-7, with TRBD2 identical over 9 bases. The germline V gene encodes CDR1 SNHLY and CDR2 FYNNEI. J was trimmed by 2 bases and V by 8 bases; bases with no gene match: 7. This CDR3 has 14 residues. The CDR3 DNA follows: TGTGCCAGCGGCCGGGCTAGCGGGACCTACGAGCAGTACTTC. Its protein is CASGRASGTYEQYF.

The genes are TRBV28 and TRBJ2-4; the D call may be TRBD1 or TRBD2 (6 bases each). Trimming left V 2 bases short and J 1 base short, with 18 bases between. CDR1 MDHEN and CDR2 SYDVKM come from the germline V gene. The CDR3 runs to 18 residues. The CDR3 sequence is CASSLPRLGGMAKNIQYF. CDR3 nucleotides: TGTGCCAGCAGTTTACCACGTCTAGGGGGGATGGCCAAAAACATTCAGTACTTC.

The genes are TRBV2 and TRBJ1-4; D is ambiguous. Trimming removed 6 bases at V and 5 bases at J, with 16 bases between. The CDR3 length is 15 residues. Germline V gene sequence: CDR1 SNHLY, CDR2 FYNNEI. The CDR3 DNA follows: TGTGCCAGCAGCAATTCCGGGAACTGGAATGAAAAACTGTTTTTT. This codes for CASSNSGNWNEKLFF.

The CDR3 here is CASNLSLAAPDTQYF. As DNA, the CDR3 is TGTGCCAGCAACCTTTCACTAGCGGCGCCAGATACGCAGTATTTT. The chain has TRBV9 and TRBJ2-3; 8 bases align to TRBD2. Germline V gives CDR1 SGDLS, CDR2 YYNGEE. The CDR3 has 15 residues. Unmatched junction bases numbered 10, after V lost 6 bases and J lost 4 bases.

The sample holds many counts of this clonotype. CDR3 sequence reads: CASSLDWLTTSSYNEQFF. The CDR3 bases are TGTGCCAGCAGCTTAGATTGGCTGACCACTAGCTCCTACAATGAGCAGTTCTTC. The chain has TRBV11-2 and TRBJ2-1; possibly TRBD2 for D (5 bases). Germline values: CDR1 SGHAT, CDR2 FQNNGV. This CDR3 is 18 amino acids long. V lost 0 bases and J 0 bases, leaving 15 bases between the germline ends.

The rearrangement links TRBV24-1 to TRBJ1-5; D ambiguous. CDR1 is KGHDR and CDR2 is SFDVKD in the germline V gene. This CDR3 region has 18 residues. V gave up 4 bases and J gave up 0 bases, with 18 bases separating them. The CDR3 reads CATSDRERQINSNQPQHF. The CDR3, as DNA: TGTGCCACCAGTGACCGGGAACGACAAATTAATAGCAATCAGCCCCAGCATTTT.

Only a few counts were recorded for this clonotype. The chain uses TRBV11-2 and TRBJ2-5, with D uncertain. The germline V gene has CDR1 SGHAT and CDR2 FQNNGV. V was trimmed by 5 bases and J by 8 bases, leaving 12 bases between them. The CDR3 has 12 residues. Here the CDR3 DNA reads TGTGCCAGCAGCCCCTTCCATAGTACCCAGTACTTC. Translating gives CASSPFHSTQYF.

This clonotype was seen a few times. CDR3 amino acids: CASSLSVLLYDGQYF. The CDR3 DNA reads as TGTGCCAGCAGCTTATCCGTCCTACTCTACGATGGGCAGTACTTC. The chain joins TRBV7-8 to TRBJ2-7; D unclear. Germline V lookup: CDR1 SGHVS, CDR2 FQNEAQ. CDR3 length equals 15 residues. With 2 bases removed from V and 9 bases from J, the gap between germline ends came to 20 bases.

This clonotype was counted a few times. This chain connects TRBV29-1 to TRBJ2-1; 7 bases are shared with TRBD2. The germline CDR1 and CDR2 sequences are SQVTM and ANQGSEA. V shed 3 bases and J 15 bases; nucleotides not matched to a gene: 8. The CDR3 covers 11 residues. CDR3 region: CSVEAGEPLFF. CDR3 in DNA: TGCAGCGTTGAGGCGGGAGAGCCCCTGTTCTTC.

The V call is TRBV4-2, the J call TRBJ1-3; 7 nucleotides match TRBD1. The germline CDR1 and CDR2 sequences are LGHNA and YNFKEQ. CDR3 size: 16 residues. V lost 0 bases and J lost 8; bases outside the gene matches: 10. DNA of the CDR3: TGTGCCAGCAGCCAAGAGGACAGGTCAGGACGGGACACCATATATTTT. Residues: CASSQEDRSGRDTIYF.